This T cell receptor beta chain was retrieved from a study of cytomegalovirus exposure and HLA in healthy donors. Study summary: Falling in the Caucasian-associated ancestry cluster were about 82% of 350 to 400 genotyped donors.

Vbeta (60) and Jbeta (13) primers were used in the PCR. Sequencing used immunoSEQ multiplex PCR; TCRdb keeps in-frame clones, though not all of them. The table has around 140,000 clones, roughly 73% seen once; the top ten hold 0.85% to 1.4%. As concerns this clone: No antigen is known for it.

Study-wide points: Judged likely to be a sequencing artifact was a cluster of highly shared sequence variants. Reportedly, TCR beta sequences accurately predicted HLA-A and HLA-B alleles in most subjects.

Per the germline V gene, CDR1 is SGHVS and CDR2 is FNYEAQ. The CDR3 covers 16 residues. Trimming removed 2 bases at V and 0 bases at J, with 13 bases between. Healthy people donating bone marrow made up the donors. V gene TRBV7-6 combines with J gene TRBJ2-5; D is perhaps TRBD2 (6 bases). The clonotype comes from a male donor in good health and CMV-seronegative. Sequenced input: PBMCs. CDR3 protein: CASSLNGGAHQETQYF. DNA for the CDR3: TGTGCCAGCAGCTTAAACGGCGGGGCCCACCAAGAGACCCAGTACTTC. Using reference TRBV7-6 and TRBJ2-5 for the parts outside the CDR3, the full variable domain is GAGVSQSPRYKVTKRGQDVALRCDPISGHVSLYWYRQALGQGPEFLTYFNYEAQQDKSGLPNDRFSAERPEGSISTLTIQRTEQRDSAMYRCASSLNGGAHQETQYFGPGTRLLVL.